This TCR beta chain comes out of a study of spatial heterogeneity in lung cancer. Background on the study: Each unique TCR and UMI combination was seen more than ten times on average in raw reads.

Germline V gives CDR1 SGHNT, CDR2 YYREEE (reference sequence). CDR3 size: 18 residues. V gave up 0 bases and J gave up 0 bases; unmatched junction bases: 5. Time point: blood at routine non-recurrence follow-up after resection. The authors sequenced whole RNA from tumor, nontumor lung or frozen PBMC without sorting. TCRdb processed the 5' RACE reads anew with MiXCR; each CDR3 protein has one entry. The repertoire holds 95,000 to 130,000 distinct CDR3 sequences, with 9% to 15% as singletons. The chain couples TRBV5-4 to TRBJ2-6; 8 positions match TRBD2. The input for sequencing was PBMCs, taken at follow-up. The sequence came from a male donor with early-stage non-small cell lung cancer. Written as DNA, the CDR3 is TGTGCCAGCAGCTTGGCGGTAGCGGGGCTCTCTGGGGCCAACGTCCTGACTTTC. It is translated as CASSLAVAGLSGANVLTF.